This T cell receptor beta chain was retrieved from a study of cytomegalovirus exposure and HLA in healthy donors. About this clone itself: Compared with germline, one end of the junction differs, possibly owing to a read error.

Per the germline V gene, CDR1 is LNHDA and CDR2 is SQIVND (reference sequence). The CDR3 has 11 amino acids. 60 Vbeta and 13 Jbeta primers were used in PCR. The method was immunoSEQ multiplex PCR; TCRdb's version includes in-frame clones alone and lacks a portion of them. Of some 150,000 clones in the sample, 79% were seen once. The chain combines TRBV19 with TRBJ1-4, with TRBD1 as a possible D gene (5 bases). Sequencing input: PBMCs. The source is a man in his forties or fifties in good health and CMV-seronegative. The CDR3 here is CASSPNPGREF. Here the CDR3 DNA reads TGTGCCAGTAGTCCCAATCCGGGACGGGAGTTT.